This TCR beta chain is drawn from a study of shared clonotypes between healthy human individuals. Across the study: Each donor's CD4 naive and CD4 memory cells filled three plates apiece, CD8 naive two, and CD8 memory one. The study's findings and limits: The study's rarefaction showed incomplete sorted-subset sequencing despite large depth. Sharing across four donors was seen in 4.5% to 6.5% of naive CD4 clonotypes. Enrolling few donors narrowed the genetic and exposure-history diversity that was represented.

As to this clone: Its cognate antigen is unknown.

Profiled with immunoSEQ multiplex PCR; TCRdb holds only in-frame clones, not every one. There are around 200,000 clones in the sample; approximately 60% occur only once, and about 10% lies in the top ten. The ends lost 4 bases at V and 5 bases at J; junction bases unmatched: 7. The CDR3 totals 16 residues. The germline V gene encodes CDR1 SGHTA and CDR2 FQGTGA. This chain uses TRBV7-3 with TRBJ2-3, with 12 bases identical to TRBD2. This receptor was taken from a man aged 25-45 years in good health. The sample consisted of memory CD4+ T cells sorted from blood. This sample's subset: CD45RA-negative fraction. CDR3 DNA: TGTGCCAGCAGCTCACGACTAGCGGGGGAGGGAGATACGCAGTATTTT. The encoded protein is CASSSRLAGEGDTQYF.